A selection of T cell receptor beta chains follows, all from one sample in a study of beta chain features in type 1 diabetes. Here immunoSEQ multiplex PCR was the method, and the copy in TCRdb shows in-frame clones only, minus some. Of roughly 140,000 clones detected, about 7.1% appear once; the ten largest clones hold around 1.5%. Sequencing used central memory CD4+ T cells from blood. These receptors all stem from a woman under 40 in good health. Both conserved end residues are part of each CDR3. The order of the fields is clone size, V gene, D gene, J gene, CDR3 DNA, CDR3 protein. D genes are given only for firm matches. A clone size is listed for some rows: how often the clone was seen (once, few, many), or a class if it is expanded.

clone_size: .; v_call: TRBV30; d_call: TRBD1; j_call: TRBJ1-3; cdr3_nt: TGTGCCTGGAGAATCCGGGACAGGGGGCTTCACTCTGGAAACACCATATATTTT; cdr3_aa: CAWRIRDRGLHSGNTIYF
clone_size: few; v_call: TRBV20-1; d_call: TRBD1; j_call: TRBJ2-7; cdr3_nt: TGCAGTGCGGGACAGTACGAGCAGTACTTC; cdr3_aa: CSAGQYEQYF
clone_size: few; v_call: TRBV7-3; d_call: TRBD1; j_call: TRBJ2-6; cdr3_nt: TGTGCCAGCAGCAATGGACAGGGCTCTGGGGCCAACGTCCTGACTTTC; cdr3_aa: CASSNGQGSGANVLTF
clone_size: few; v_call: TRBV6-5; d_call: TRBD1; j_call: TRBJ2-1; cdr3_nt: TGTGCCAGCAGGGGGACAGGCAATTGGGGCAATGAGCAGTTCTTC; cdr3_aa: CASRGTGNWGNEQFF
clone_size: many; v_call: TRBV29-1; d_call: TRBD1; j_call: TRBJ2-2; cdr3_nt: TGCAGCGTGCCCGGGACAGGGGATTCCGTAGCCTCCGGGGAGCTGTTTTTT; cdr3_aa: CSVPGTGDSVASGELFF
clone_size: many; v_call: TRBV7-2; d_call: TRBD1; j_call: TRBJ2-5; cdr3_nt: TGTGCCAGCACCCGGGGACAGCAAGAGACCCAGTACTTC; cdr3_aa: CASTRGQQETQYF
clone_size: few; v_call: TRBV2; d_call: .; j_call: TRBJ2-6; cdr3_nt: TGTGCCAGCAGTGGGACAGCTGGGGCCAACGTCCTGACTTTC; cdr3_aa: CASSGTAGANVLTF
clone_size: few; v_call: TRBV7-3; d_call: .; j_call: TRBJ2-1; cdr3_nt: TGTGCCAGCAGCTTCTTAGGTCTGGGGGCGGGAGATCGGGGCTCCTACAATGAGCAGTTCTTC; cdr3_aa: CASSFLGLGAGDRGSYNEQFF
clone_size: few; v_call: TRBV2; d_call: .; j_call: TRBJ2-1; cdr3_nt: TGTGCCAGCACCCGGGACTCCGACAATGAGCAGTTCTTC; cdr3_aa: CASTRDSDNEQFF
clone_size: many; v_call: TRBV14; d_call: .; j_call: TRBJ1-1; cdr3_nt: TGTGCCAGCAGCCAAGATGAGTATGGTGAAGCTTTCTTT; cdr3_aa: CASSQDEYGEAFF
clone_size: few; v_call: TRBV19; d_call: TRBD1; j_call: TRBJ2-7; cdr3_nt: TGTGCCAGTACCAGAGGGACAGGGGGCCTCACCGAGCAGTACTTC; cdr3_aa: CASTRGTGGLTEQYF
clone_size: few; v_call: TRBV29-1; d_call: TRBD1; j_call: TRBJ1-1; cdr3_nt: TGCAGCGTACAAGGACAGGGAATATCTGAAGCTTTCTTT; cdr3_aa: CSVQGQGISEAFF
clone_size: few; v_call: TRBV6-4; d_call: .; j_call: TRBJ1-2; cdr3_nt: TGTGCCAGCAGTGAAGTAGTAGGAGGTCGGGGCTACACCTTC; cdr3_aa: CASSEVVGGRGYTF
clone_size: .; v_call: TRBV6-1; d_call: .; j_call: TRBJ1-1; cdr3_nt: TGTGCCAGCAGTTACGGGTTTGAAGCTTTCTTT; cdr3_aa: CASSYGFEAFF
clone_size: many; v_call: TRBV10-3; d_call: .; j_call: TRBJ2-1; cdr3_nt: TGTGCCATCAGTGAGCAAGCGGGCGATTATGAGCAGTTCTTC; cdr3_aa: CAISEQAGDYEQFF
clone_size: .; v_call: TRBV19; d_call: .; j_call: TRBJ1-1; cdr3_nt: TGTGCCAGTAGTATAGGGAGACAGCACACTGAAGCTTTCTTT; cdr3_aa: CASSIGRQHTEAFF
clone_size: once; v_call: TRBV5-1; d_call: .; j_call: TRBJ2-5; cdr3_nt: TGCGCCAGCAGCTTGGTGCCAGGGCAAGAGACCCAGTACTTC; cdr3_aa: CASSLVPGQETQYF
clone_size: few; v_call: TRBV11-3; d_call: .; j_call: TRBJ1-2; cdr3_nt: TGTGCCAGCAGCACTAAGGTGGCAGGGAGGCCAGGACTCTATGGCTACACCTTC; cdr3_aa: CASSTKVAGRPGLYGYTF
clone_size: many; v_call: TRBV6-5; d_call: .; j_call: TRBJ1-1; cdr3_nt: TGTGCCAGCAGTTACCAGGGAAGCACTGAAGCTTTCTTT; cdr3_aa: CASSYQGSTEAFF
clone_size: few; v_call: TRBV5-1; d_call: .; j_call: TRBJ2-3; cdr3_nt: TGCGCCAGCAAGGAGGGGGGGATCACAGATACGCAGTATTTT; cdr3_aa: CASKEGGITDTQYF
clone_size: many; v_call: TRBV19; d_call: TRBD1; j_call: TRBJ2-1; cdr3_nt: TGTGCCAGCGCGGGACAGGGGTACAATGAGCAGTTCTTC; cdr3_aa: CASAGQGYNEQFF
clone_size: many; v_call: TRBV7-2; d_call: .; j_call: TRBJ2-3; cdr3_nt: TGTGCCAGCAGCTTAGCCTATACAGATACGCAGTATTTT; cdr3_aa: CASSLAYTDTQYF
clone_size: .; v_call: TRBV7-3; d_call: .; j_call: TRBJ1-1; cdr3_nt: TGTGCCAGCAAGGAGGGTTTGATGGACACTGAAGCTTTCTTT; cdr3_aa: CASKEGLMDTEAFF
clone_size: few; v_call: TRBV28; d_call: TRBD2; j_call: TRBJ2-1; cdr3_nt: TGTGCCAGCAGTCCCGGACTAGCGGGAAGGTACAATGAGCAGTTCTTC; cdr3_aa: CASSPGLAGRYNEQFF
clone_size: many; v_call: TRBV29-1; d_call: TRBD2; j_call: TRBJ2-2; cdr3_nt: TGCAGCGTTGTTGCGGGAGTTGCCACCGGGGAGCTGTTTTTT; cdr3_aa: CSVVAGVATGELFF
clone_size: .; v_call: TRBV11-2; d_call: .; j_call: TRBJ2-2; cdr3_nt: TGTGCCAGCAGCCGGCTAGGGACTTCCGAAGTCACCGGGGAGCTGTTTTTT; cdr3_aa: CASSRLGTSEVTGELFF
clone_size: many; v_call: TRBV9; d_call: TRBD2; j_call: TRBJ2-5; cdr3_nt: TGTGCCAGCAGCGTATCAAGCGGGAGACAGACCCAGTACTTC; cdr3_aa: CASSVSSGRQTQYF
clone_size: .; v_call: TRBV29-1; d_call: TRBD1; j_call: TRBJ1-1; cdr3_nt: TGCAGCGCCAACAGGGGGTATCGGGGTGAAGCTTTCTTT; cdr3_aa: CSANRGYRGEAFF
clone_size: .; v_call: TRBV9; d_call: TRBD2; j_call: TRBJ2-3; cdr3_nt: TGTGCCAGCAGCGTCGGTAGCGGGAGGCTAAGCACAGATACGCAGTATTTT; cdr3_aa: CASSVGSGRLSTDTQYF
clone_size: .; v_call: TRBV19; d_call: .; j_call: TRBJ2-7; cdr3_nt: TGTGCCAGTAGTATCGGCGGACGTACAGGGAAATGGAGGAACGACGAGCAGTACTTC; cdr3_aa: CASSIGGRTGKWRNDEQYF
clone_size: .; v_call: TRBV18; d_call: .; j_call: TRBJ1-5; cdr3_nt: TGTGCCAGCTCACCACTTGCAGGGCCCAATCAGCCCCAGCATTTT; cdr3_aa: CASSPLAGPNQPQHF
clone_size: .; v_call: TRBV6-1; d_call: .; j_call: TRBJ1-1; cdr3_nt: TGTGCCAGCAGTGTAGGCGGTTTAGAGAACACTGAAGCTTTCTTT; cdr3_aa: CASSVGGLENTEAFF
clone_size: few; v_call: TRBV10-3; d_call: TRBD2; j_call: TRBJ2-7; cdr3_nt: TGTGCCATCAGTGAGGGACTAGCGACAAACGAGCAGTACTTC; cdr3_aa: CAISEGLATNEQYF
clone_size: few; v_call: TRBV15; d_call: .; j_call: TRBJ2-7; cdr3_nt: TGTGCCACCAGCAGAAAAGTTTCCGGACTATCCTACGAGCAGTACTTC; cdr3_aa: CATSRKVSGLSYEQYF
clone_size: .; v_call: TRBV5-1; d_call: .; j_call: TRBJ2-6; cdr3_nt: TGCGCCAGCAGCTTGGGGACTCCCGGGGCCAACGTCCTGACTTTC; cdr3_aa: CASSLGTPGANVLTF
clone_size: few; v_call: TRBV5-1; d_call: .; j_call: TRBJ2-1; cdr3_nt: TGCGCCAGCAGCTTGGGGTCGATAAAAGCCAATGAGCAGTTCTTC; cdr3_aa: CASSLGSIKANEQFF
clone_size: .; v_call: TRBV19; d_call: .; j_call: TRBJ2-3; cdr3_nt: TGTGCCAGTAGTGCCGGGGTTGATACGCAGTATTTT; cdr3_aa: CASSAGVDTQYF
clone_size: many; v_call: TRBV2; d_call: .; j_call: TRBJ2-7; cdr3_nt: TGTGCCAGCGGTGGCAGTAATTCCTACGAGCAGTACTTC; cdr3_aa: CASGGSNSYEQYF
clone_size: many; v_call: TRBV7-2; d_call: .; j_call: TRBJ2-7; cdr3_nt: TGTGCCAGCAGCTTACCCGCCGGAGGGCCAACAAACGAGCAGTACTTC; cdr3_aa: CASSLPAGGPTNEQYF
clone_size: .; v_call: TRBV28; d_call: .; j_call: TRBJ1-1; cdr3_nt: TGTGCCAGCAGTTTACCCTCGGGAGGGGGCACTGAAGCTTTCTTT; cdr3_aa: CASSLPSGGGTEAFF
clone_size: .; v_call: TRBV27; d_call: .; j_call: TRBJ2-5; cdr3_nt: TGTGCCAGCAGTCCCCGACCAACCTTAAAACACGGGGAGACCCAGTACTTC; cdr3_aa: CASSPRPTLKHGETQYF
clone_size: few; v_call: TRBV11-2; d_call: TRBD1; j_call: TRBJ2-1; cdr3_nt: TGTGCCAGCAGCATGGGACAGGGACACAATGAGCAGTTCTTC; cdr3_aa: CASSMGQGHNEQFF
clone_size: few; v_call: TRBV7-6; d_call: TRBD2; j_call: TRBJ2-7; cdr3_nt: TGTGCCAGCAGCTTAGCAGCGGGAGGGCCCTACGAGCAGTACTTC; cdr3_aa: CASSLAAGGPYEQYF
clone_size: .; v_call: TRBV7-3; d_call: .; j_call: TRBJ2-1; cdr3_nt: TGTGCCAGCAGCTTACAGGGGCTCTCCTACAATGAGCAGTTCTTC; cdr3_aa: CASSLQGLSYNEQFF
clone_size: .; v_call: TRBV14; d_call: .; j_call: TRBJ2-1; cdr3_nt: TGTGCCAGCAGCCGAGCGGGTTTCTACAATGAGCAGTTCTTC; cdr3_aa: CASSRAGFYNEQFF
clone_size: .; v_call: TRBV15; d_call: .; j_call: TRBJ1-3; cdr3_nt: TGTGCCACCAGCAGAGATTCCGCCAGCTCTGGAAACACCATATATTTT; cdr3_aa: CATSRDSASSGNTIYF
clone_size: few; v_call: TRBV18; d_call: TRBD2; j_call: TRBJ2-3; cdr3_nt: TGTGCCAGCTCACCTTTACGGACTAGCGGATACACAGATACGCAGTATTTT; cdr3_aa: CASSPLRTSGYTDTQYF
clone_size: .; v_call: TRBV2; d_call: .; j_call: TRBJ1-2; cdr3_nt: TGTGCCAGCAGTGGTCTAGGCCCCTATGGCTACACCTTC; cdr3_aa: CASSGLGPYGYTF
clone_size: .; v_call: TRBV2; d_call: .; j_call: TRBJ2-1; cdr3_nt: TGTGCCAGCCTGGGAAGCGGAACCGGCTCCTACAATGAGCAGTTCTTC; cdr3_aa: CASLGSGTGSYNEQFF
clone_size: few; v_call: TRBV4-3; d_call: .; j_call: TRBJ2-2; cdr3_nt: TGCGCCAGCAGCCAAGATCAGGCCGGAGGCACCGGGGAGCTGTTTTTT; cdr3_aa: CASSQDQAGGTGELFF
clone_size: few; v_call: TRBV5-1; d_call: TRBD1; j_call: TRBJ2-3; cdr3_nt: TGCGCCAGCAGCTTGGGAACAGGGGCTACGCAGTATTTT; cdr3_aa: CASSLGTGATQYF
clone_size: many; v_call: TRBV23-1; d_call: TRBD2; j_call: TRBJ2-4; cdr3_nt: TGCGCCAGCAACTCCGCTAGCGGGAGGGAAGCCAAAAACATTCAGTACTTC; cdr3_aa: CASNSASGREAKNIQYF
clone_size: few; v_call: TRBV28; d_call: TRBD1; j_call: TRBJ1-1; cdr3_nt: TGTGCCAGCAGTCCCGGAGACAGGGGAACTGAAGCTTTCTTT; cdr3_aa: CASSPGDRGTEAFF
clone_size: few; v_call: TRBV7-2; d_call: .; j_call: TRBJ2-3; cdr3_nt: TGTGCCAGCACCAATATTGTCGGGACAGATACGCAGTATTTT; cdr3_aa: CASTNIVGTDTQYF
clone_size: .; v_call: TRBV11-3; d_call: TRBD1; j_call: TRBJ2-5; cdr3_nt: TGTGCCAGCAGCCCGGGACAGGGCGGAGAGACCCAGTACTTC; cdr3_aa: CASSPGQGGETQYF
clone_size: .; v_call: TRBV7-3; d_call: TRBD2; j_call: TRBJ2-2; cdr3_nt: TGTGCCAGCAGCCCTATAGCGGGAGTTGAAACCGGGGAGCTGTTTTTT; cdr3_aa: CASSPIAGVETGELFF